Below are 32 T cell receptor beta chains sequenced from a single sample in a study of CXCR3-negative and CXCR3-positive naive CD8 T cells. All TRB cDNA libraries came from 5' RACE performed with UMI labels. Reanalyzing the 5' RACE reads, TCRdb keeps one entry per CDR3 protein, without DNA. The sample table includes more than 45,000 distinct CDR3 sequences. The sample was naive CXCR3- CD8+ T cells from blood. Regarding subset: CD45RO-CCR7+CD27+CD95- naive CD8+ T cells lacking CXCR3 (TNR3-). The receptors were sampled from a human donor in good health. Some clones in this sample may be carry-over from other donors' samples.

This CDR3 is CSALSGESSYEQYF. This chain connects TRBV20-1 to TRBJ2-7; no DNA is available, so the TRBD2 call from TCRdb remains unchecked. The CDR3 consists of 14 residues. The germline CDR1 and CDR2 sequences are DFQATT and SNEGSKA (reference sequence).

This chain joins TRBV20-1 and TRBJ2-7. Germline V gives CDR1 DFQATT, CDR2 SNEGSKA (reference sequence). The CDR3 spans 13 residues. CDR3 sequence: CSARGPSSYEQYF.

The J gene is TRBJ2-7, the V gene TRBV6-2 or TRBV6-3; TCRdb designates TRBD2, a call that cannot be tested without DNA. Germline lookup yields CDR1 MNHEY and CDR2 SVGEGT. The CDR3 extends over 15 amino acids. Here the CDR3 reads CASSYLAGGSHEQYF.

The chain combines TRBV12-3 or TRBV12-4 with TRBJ1-6; TCRdb indicates TRBD1, and absent DNA this call remains unverified. The CDR3 loop spans 15 amino acids. CDR3: CASSPTGLNNSPLHF.

The gene calls are TRBV6-5 and TRBJ2-7; TCRdb names TRBD1, which stays unverified in the absence of DNA. CDR3 length: 15 amino acids. Per germline, CDR1 MNHEY and CDR2 SVGAGI. The CDR3 sequence: CASSYPGTHKIEQYF.

The chain combines TRBV9 with TRBJ2-1; TCRdb's D gene call, TRBD2, goes unchecked for lack of DNA. The CDR3 consists of 16 residues. CDR1 is SGDLS and CDR2 is YYNGEE in the germline V gene. CDR3 in amino acids: CASSEEGTKRYNEQFF.

The gene calls are TRBV19 and TRBJ2-1; with no DNA, the TCRdb D assignment of TRBD2 cannot be verified. There are 15 residues in the CDR3. CDR1 is LNHDA, CDR2 SQIVND, per germline (reference sequence). CDR3 sequence: CASSILSGNYNEQFF.

The chain joins TRBV29-1 to TRBJ2-7; checking the TCRdb D call of TRBD2 is not possible without DNA. Germline lookup yields CDR1 SQVTM and CDR2 ANQGSEA. This CDR3 is built from 16 residues. The CDR3 sequence is CSVEETSGGTSYEQYF.

The rearrangement links TRBV12-3 or TRBV12-4 to TRBJ2-2. The CDR3 totals 12 residues. The CDR3 protein is CASSLGAGELFF.

This clonotype is called medium-sized based on its frequency. This rearrangement joins TRBV4-1 to TRBJ2-7; no DNA is available, so the TRBD1 call from TCRdb remains unchecked. CDR3 length: 16 amino acids. Germline CDR1 is MGHRA and CDR2 is YSYEKL. Here the CDR3 reads CASSPYPGTTAYEQYF.

The CDR3 reads CASSSSGLWMEEQYF. The V gene is TRBV7-8, the J gene TRBJ2-7; the TRBD1 assignment by TCRdb is unverifiable without DNA. This CDR3 comprises 15 residues. Germline V gene sequence: CDR1 SGHVS, CDR2 FQNEAQ.

The genes are TRBV19 and TRBJ1-5; TCRdb's D gene call, TRBD1, goes unchecked for lack of DNA. The CDR3 is made up of 13 amino acids. The V gene's germline CDR1 is LNHDA and CDR2 SQIVND (reference sequence). CDR3 amino acids: CASSITEGQPQHF.

The rearrangement links TRBV7-3 to TRBJ2-2; with no DNA, the TCRdb D assignment of TRBD1 cannot be verified. CDR1 and CDR2 (germline): SGHTA, FQGTGA. There are 18 residues in the CDR3. The CDR3 is CASSLHFEGQGRTGELFF.

The chain links TRBV29-1 to TRBJ2-1; TCRdb reports TRBD2, a call that lacks DNA to check it against. The germline V gene encodes CDR1 SQVTM and CDR2 ANQGSEA. CDR3 length: 15 amino acids. CDR3: CSVEGYSGEYNEQFF.

This chain connects TRBV27 to TRBJ2-6; the TCRdb D gene call, TRBD1, has no DNA to confirm it. CDR3 length: 19 amino acids. Germline CDR1 is MNHEY and CDR2 is SMNVEV (reference sequence). The CDR3 sequence: CASSLSWGDSSSGANVLTF.

V gene TRBV27 combines with J gene TRBJ2-1; the TCRdb call, TRBD1, lacks DNA for checking. The CDR3 sequence is 16 residues long. CDR1 is MNHEY and CDR2 is SMNVEV in the germline V gene (reference sequence). The CDR3: CASLNRGGGLYNEQFF.

The chain employs TRBV12-3 or TRBV12-4 and TRBJ1-1; the TRBD1 assignment by TCRdb is unverifiable without DNA. The CDR3 contains 17 residues. The CDR3 spells CASSLGMGLNLNTEAFF.

The V gene is TRBV2, the J gene TRBJ2-2; no DNA is available, so the TRBD1 call from TCRdb remains unchecked. CDR3 length: 15 amino acids. The germline CDR1 and CDR2 sequences are SNHLY and FYNNEI. CDR3 in amino acids: CAGLDSHLHTGELFF.

The gene calls are TRBV6-6 and TRBJ2-1; checking the TCRdb D call of TRBD2 is not possible without DNA. The CDR3 contains 23 residues. Germline V gene sequence: CDR1 MNHNY, CDR2 SVGAGI (reference sequence). The CDR3 is CASRGEWLPGLEYLSFSYNEQFF.

This sequence joins TRBV12-3 or TRBV12-4 and TRBJ2-1; TCRdb calls TRBD2, which cannot be checked without DNA. The CDR3 extends over 15 amino acids. The CDR3 here is CASRPSLSSYNEQFF.

The genes are TRBV10-3 and TRBJ2-1; TCRdb indicates TRBD2, and absent DNA this call remains unverified. CDR1 and CDR2 (germline): ENHRY, SYGVKD. CDR3 size: 14 residues. The CDR3: CAITGGLASNEQFF.

The chain links TRBV6-2 or TRBV6-3 to TRBJ2-7; the D call from TCRdb, TRBD2, cannot be confirmed without DNA. CDR1 and CDR2 (germline): MNHEY, SVGEGT. The CDR3 consists of 14 residues. CDR3 in amino acids: CASSYSLAGPEQYF.

The rearrangement uses TRBV29-1 and TRBJ2-7; TCRdb's D gene call, TRBD2, goes unchecked for lack of DNA. CDR3 length equals 13 residues. Per the germline V gene, CDR1 is SQVTM and CDR2 is ANQGSEA. CDR3 in amino acids: CSFSRRGVYEQYF.

This sequence joins TRBV12-3 or TRBV12-4 and TRBJ1-2; TCRdb's D gene call, TRBD1, goes unchecked for lack of DNA. This CDR3 region has 13 residues. This chain's CDR3 is CGTSRGTNYGYTF.

The V and J genes are TRBV12-3 or TRBV12-4 and TRBJ2-7; TCRdb indicates TRBD1, and absent DNA this call remains unverified. This CDR3 is built from 14 residues. The CDR3: CASSLGTGANEQYF.

The CDR3: CASSQDDAAWSSYNEQFF. The chain employs TRBV4-1 and TRBJ2-1. The CDR3 totals 18 residues. Germline CDR1 MGHRA, CDR2 YSYEKL.

The CDR3: CASSLRQGSSPLHF. The V gene is TRBV5-8, the J gene TRBJ1-6; TCRdb's D call of TRBD1 is untestable without DNA. The CDR3 contains 14 residues. Germline V gene data show CDR1 as SGHTS and CDR2 as YDEGEE.

The genes are TRBV5-6 and TRBJ2-7. Germline CDR1 SGHDT, CDR2 YYEEEE. This CDR3 has 14 amino acids. The CDR3 is CASSLVTPTDEQYF.

The chain carries TRBV29-1 and TRBJ2-1; TCRdb's D call, TRBD2, is unchecked because there is no DNA. Germline V gene data show CDR1 as SQVTM and CDR2 as ANQGSEA. The CDR3 is 13 amino acids. CDR3 loop: CSVVAGGLLEQFF.

The CDR3 sequence: CASSSRTSTETQYF. This rearrangement joins TRBV7-6 to TRBJ2-5; no DNA is available, so the TRBD2 call from TCRdb remains unchecked. This CDR3 contains 14 residues. Germline V CDR1 and CDR2: SGHVS, FNYEAQ.

The chain couples TRBV29-1 to TRBJ2-1; TCRdb gives TRBD2 as the D gene, but with no DNA this cannot be confirmed. The CDR3 contains 19 residues. Germline-derived CDR1 and CDR2 are SQVTM and ANQGSEA. The CDR3 region is CSVEARGPRRGGLYNEQFF.

This chain's CDR3 is CASGSSETQYF. The chain joins TRBV12-5 to TRBJ2-5. Germline CDR1 reads LGHNT; CDR2 reads FRNRAP. The CDR3 spans 11 residues.